This T cell receptor beta chain was sequenced during a study of T cell changes during pregnancy in multiple sclerosis. Data came from immunoSEQ multiplex PCR; TCRdb stores just in-frame clones and leaves some out. The table lists 65,000 to 70,000 clones, roughly 92% of them singletons. The V gene's germline CDR1 is MNHEY and CDR2 SMNVEV (reference sequence). There are 15 residues in the CDR3. J gave up 4 bases and V 3 bases, and 8 bases lay outside the gene matches. This TCR was recovered from a female donor in good health, enrolled as a control in a pregnancy study. This chain joins TRBV27 and TRBJ2-5; the match to TRBD2 covers 7 bases. The sequencing used peripheral blood, collected in the third trimester of pregnancy. The CDR3 coding sequence is TGTGCCAGCAGTTTTGGACTAGAAGGAAGAGAGACCCAGTACTTC. Protein product: CASSFGLEGRETQYF.